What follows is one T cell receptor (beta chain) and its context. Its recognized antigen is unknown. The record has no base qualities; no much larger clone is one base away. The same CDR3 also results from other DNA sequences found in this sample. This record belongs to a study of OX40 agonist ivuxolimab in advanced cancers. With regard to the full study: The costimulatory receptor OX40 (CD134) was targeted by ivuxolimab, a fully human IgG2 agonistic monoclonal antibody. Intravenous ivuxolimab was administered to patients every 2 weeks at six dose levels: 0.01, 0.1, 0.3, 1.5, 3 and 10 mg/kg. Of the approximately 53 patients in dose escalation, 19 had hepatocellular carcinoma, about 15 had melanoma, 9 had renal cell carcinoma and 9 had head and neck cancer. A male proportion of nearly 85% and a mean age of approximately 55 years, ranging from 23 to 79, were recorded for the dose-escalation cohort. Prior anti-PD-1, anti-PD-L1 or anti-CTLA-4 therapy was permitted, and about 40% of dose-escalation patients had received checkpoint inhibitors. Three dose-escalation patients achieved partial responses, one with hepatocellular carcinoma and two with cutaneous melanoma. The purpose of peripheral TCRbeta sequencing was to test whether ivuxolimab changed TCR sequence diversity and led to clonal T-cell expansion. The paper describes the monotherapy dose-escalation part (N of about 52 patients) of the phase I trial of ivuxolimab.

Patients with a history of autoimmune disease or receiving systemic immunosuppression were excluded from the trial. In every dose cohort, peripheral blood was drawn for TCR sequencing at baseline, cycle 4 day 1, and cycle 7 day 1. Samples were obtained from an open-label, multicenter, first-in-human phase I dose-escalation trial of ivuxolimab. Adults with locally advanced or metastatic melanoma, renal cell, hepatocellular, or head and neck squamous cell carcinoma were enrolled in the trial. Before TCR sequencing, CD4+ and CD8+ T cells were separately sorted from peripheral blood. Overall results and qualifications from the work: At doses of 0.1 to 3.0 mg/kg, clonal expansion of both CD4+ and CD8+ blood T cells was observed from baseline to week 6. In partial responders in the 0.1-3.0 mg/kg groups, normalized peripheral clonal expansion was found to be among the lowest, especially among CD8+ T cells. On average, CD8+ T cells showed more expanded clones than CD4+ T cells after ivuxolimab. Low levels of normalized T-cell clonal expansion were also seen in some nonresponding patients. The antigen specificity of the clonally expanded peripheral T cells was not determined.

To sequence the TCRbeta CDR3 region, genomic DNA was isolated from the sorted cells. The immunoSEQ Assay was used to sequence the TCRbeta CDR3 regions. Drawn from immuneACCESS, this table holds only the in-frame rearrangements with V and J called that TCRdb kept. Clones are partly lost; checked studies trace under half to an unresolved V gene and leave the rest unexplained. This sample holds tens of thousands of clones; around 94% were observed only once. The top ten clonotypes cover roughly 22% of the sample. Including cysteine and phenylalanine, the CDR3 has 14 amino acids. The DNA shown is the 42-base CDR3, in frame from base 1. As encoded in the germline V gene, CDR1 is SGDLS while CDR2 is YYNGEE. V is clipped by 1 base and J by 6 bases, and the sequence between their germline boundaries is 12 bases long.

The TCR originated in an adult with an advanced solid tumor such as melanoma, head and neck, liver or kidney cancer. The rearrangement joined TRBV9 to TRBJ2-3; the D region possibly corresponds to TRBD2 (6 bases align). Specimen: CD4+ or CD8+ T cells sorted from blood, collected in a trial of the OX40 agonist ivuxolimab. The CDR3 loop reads CASSVWGSGDTQYF. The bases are TGTGCCAGCAGCGTATGGGGGAGCGGGGATACGCAGTATTTT.